A selection of T cell receptor beta chains follows, all from one sample in a study of cytomegalovirus exposure and HLA in healthy donors. TCRdb's copy holds only in-frame clones and misses some; the assay was immunoSEQ multiplex PCR. The table has approximately 160,000 clones, around 77% seen once; the top ten hold roughly 1%. Sequenced sample: PBMCs. The origin of the receptors is a middle-aged woman in good health and CMV-seronegative. CDR3s include the opening cysteine and the closing phenylalanine or tryptophan. The D gene is left open where the match is weak. Clone size is given for some rows only: seen once, a few or many times, or a class if the clone is expanded.

j_gene,abundance,v_gene,d_gene,CDR3nt,CDR3aa
TRBJ1-3,.,TRBV29-1,.,TGCAGCGTTAACAGGGAGCCTGGAAACACCATATATTTT,CSVNREPGNTIYF
TRBJ2-5,.,TRBV30,.,TGTGCCGGGACTGTTAAACAAGAGACCCAGTACTTC,CAGTVKQETQYF
TRBJ1-6,once,TRBV6-6,.,TGTGCCAGCAGTGTCAGCTATAATTCACCCCTCCACTTT,CASSVSYNSPLHF
TRBJ2-7,.,TRBV6-6,TRBD2,TGTGCCAGCAGTGGGGGACTAGGAACCAACGAGCAGTACTTC,CASSGGLGTNEQYF
TRBJ2-3,.,TRBV6-6,TRBD1,TGTGCCAGCAGCTCGGACAGGTATACGCAGTATTTT,CASSSDRYTQYF
TRBJ2-2,once,TRBV7-7,.,TGTGCTAGCAGCTTATCGGGAGCCCCCGGGGAGCTGTTTTTT,CASSLSGAPGELFF
TRBJ1-2,.,TRBV2,.,TGTGCCAGCAGCAGCCAGACTACTAACTATGGCTACACCTTC,CASSSQTTNYGYTF
TRBJ2-7,.,TRBV28,.,TGTGCCAGCAGTACCGCATGGGCCGAGCAGTACTTC,CASSTAWAEQYF
TRBJ2-6,.,TRBV7-8,.,TGTGCCAGCAGCTCCCTCCTAGGGATAGCAGACAGGTCTGGGGCCAACGTCCTGACTTTC,CASSSLLGIADRSGANVLTF
TRBJ2-1,.,TRBV7-3,TRBD2,TGTGCCAGCAGCCGCGGGACTAGCGGGAGGAATGAGCAGTTCTTC,CASSRGTSGRNEQFF
TRBJ2-5,.,TRBV28,TRBD2,TGTGCCAGCAGGACGACTAGCGGACAAGAGACCCAGTACTTC,CASRTTSGQETQYF
TRBJ2-7,once,TRBV6-1,TRBD2,TGTGCCAGCAGTGAAACTCCCCTAACACTAGCGGGAGGCTCCTACGAGCAGTACTTC,CASSETPLTLAGGSYEQYF
TRBJ2-1,.,TRBV6-6,TRBD2,TGTGCCAGCAGTTCCCGGACTAGCGGGACGAATGAGCAGTTCTTC,CASSSRTSGTNEQFF
TRBJ2-7,few,TRBV2,.,TGTGCCAGCAGTGAAACGCAGGGGCCCTACGAGCAGTACTTC,CASSETQGPYEQYF
TRBJ1-2,.,TRBV11-3,.,TGTGCCAGCAGCTTAAATGACGAGGAGGGCTACACCTTC,CASSLNDEEGYTF
TRBJ1-1,.,TRBV2,.,TGTGCCAGCAGTGAAATTGGGCCTAACACTGAAGCTTTCTTT,CASSEIGPNTEAFF
TRBJ2-3,.,TRBV1,.,TGCACCAGCAGCCAAGATTTGGGGACAGAGCGCCAACTGGGGCAGTATTTT,CTSSQDLGTERQLGQYF
TRBJ2-2,.,TRBV28,.,TGTGCCAGCAGTTTATCCTACACCGGGGAGCTGTTTTTT,CASSLSYTGELFF
TRBJ2-3,.,TRBV6-1,.,TGTGCCAGCAGTGAGGGAGCGGAGAGCACAGATACGCAGTATTTT,CASSEGAESTDTQYF
TRBJ1-2,.,TRBV30,.,TGTGCCTGGAGTGTAGGGGCGGGAGGCTACACCTTC,CAWSVGAGGYTF
TRBJ2-1,.,TRBV5-1,.,TGCGCCAGCAGCTTGGGGCAGGTCTCCTACAATGAGCAGTTCTTC,CASSLGQVSYNEQFF
TRBJ1-1,.,TRBV28,.,TGTGCCAGCAGTTTGTCAGGGGTTCGAACTGAAGCTTTCTTT,CASSLSGVRTEAFF
TRBJ2-3,few,TRBV15,TRBD2,TGTGCCACCAGCAGAGATCAAGCGGGAGCAGATACGCAGTATTTT,CATSRDQAGADTQYF
TRBJ2-1,.,TRBV7-9,.,TGTGCCAGCAGCTCCCCTGGCGGGATCTCCTACAATGAGCAGTTCTTC,CASSSPGGISYNEQFF
TRBJ1-2,few,TRBV18,.,TGTGCCAGCTCACCAAACAGCGTAGCCCGGGGTGGCTACACCTTC,CASSPNSVARGGYTF
TRBJ1-2,.,TRBV2,TRBD1,TGTGCCAGCAAGGGGACAGATTATGGCTACACCTTC,CASKGTDYGYTF
TRBJ1-4,.,TRBV6-5,TRBD1,TGTGCCAGCAGCCGTAGGACAGGGGATGAAAAACTGTTTTTT,CASSRRTGDEKLFF
TRBJ2-2,.,TRBV9,TRBD2,TGTGCCAGCAGCCCCAGCGGGATCACCGGGGAGCTGTTTTTT,CASSPSGITGELFF
TRBJ1-1,once,TRBV7-3,.,TGTGCCAGCAAGGAGTTGATGAACACTGAAGCTTTCTTT,CASKELMNTEAFF
TRBJ1-1,.,TRBV29-1,TRBD1,TGCAGCGTTGGGGGACAGGGGCCGTTTGAAGCTTTCTTT,CSVGGQGPFEAFF
TRBJ2-5,once,TRBV2,.,TGTGCCAGCAGTGAACAGCGTGGTAGTCAAGAGACCCAGTACTTC,CASSEQRGSQETQYF
TRBJ2-7,.,TRBV6-1,TRBD1,TGTGCCAGCAGTGCTCCGGGACAGGGGTCCTACGAGCAGTACTTC,CASSAPGQGSYEQYF
TRBJ2-1,.,TRBV7-9,.,TGTGCCAGCAGCTTAGCGGCACAATCCAATGAGCAGTTCTTC,CASSLAAQSNEQFF
TRBJ2-7,.,TRBV5-1,TRBD1,TGCGCCAGCAGCTTGGGGCGGGACAGGGGCTACGAGCAGTACTTC,CASSLGRDRGYEQYF
TRBJ2-7,once,TRBV10-3,TRBD1,TGTGCCATCAGACGACAGGGGGGGTACGAGCAGTACTTC,CAIRRQGGYEQYF
TRBJ2-5,.,TRBV7-8,.,TGTGCCAGCAGCCCGACCGGGTTGTCCGGAGGGACCCAGTACTTC,CASSPTGLSGGTQYF
TRBJ2-7,.,TRBV5-1,.,TGCGCCAGCAGCTTGGCCTCCTTCTACGAGCAGTACTTC,CASSLASFYEQYF
TRBJ1-1,few,TRBV6-1,TRBD1,TGTGCCAGCATGACAGGGAGGCGGTCTGAAGCTTTCTTT,CASMTGRRSEAFF
TRBJ2-5,.,TRBV6-5,TRBD2,TGTGCCAGCACGCCCTCGGGACTAGCGGAAGAGACCCAGTACTTC,CASTPSGLAEETQYF
TRBJ2-2,once,TRBV7-3,.,TGTGCCAGCAGCTTATTAGAACGCGGGAACACCGGGGAGTTGTTTTTT,CASSLLERGNTGELFF
TRBJ1-1,.,TRBV30,.,TGTGCCTGGAGTGAGGTCTGGAGCACTGAAGCTTTCTTT,CAWSEVWSTEAFF
TRBJ2-1,.,TRBV27,.,TGTGCCAGCAGTTTACGGGTCCTCTCCTACAATGAGCAGTTCTTC,CASSLRVLSYNEQFF
TRBJ2-3,.,TRBV7-8,.,TGTGCCAGCAGCTTAGTTGCGAGAGGAGATACGCAGTATTTT,CASSLVARGDTQYF
TRBJ2-7,.,TRBV6-5,TRBD1,TGTGCCAGCAGTTACAGGGACAGGGGGGTCCACGAGCAGTACTTC,CASSYRDRGVHEQYF
TRBJ2-6,.,TRBV19,TRBD2,TGTGCCAGTAGTATTTCGGGAGGGCCAGGGGCCAACGTCCTGACTTTC,CASSISGGPGANVLTF
TRBJ2-2,.,TRBV27,.,TGTGCCAGCAGTTTACGTGGGCTCAACACCGGGGAGCTGTTTTTT,CASSLRGLNTGELFF
TRBJ2-1,.,TRBV5-1,TRBD2,TGCGCCAGCAGCCCTAGCGGGGGGGTAAATGAGCAGTTCTTC,CASSPSGGVNEQFF
TRBJ1-1,.,TRBV6-1,TRBD1,TGTGCCAGCAGTGATAACTCCAGGGGGTATGAAGCTTTCTTT,CASSDNSRGYEAFF
TRBJ1-1,.,TRBV28,.,TGTGCCAGCAGTTTGCCACGACAGGTCGGGCGTGGTGAAGCTTTCTTT,CASSLPRQVGRGEAFF